This T cell receptor beta chain was profiled in a study of OX40 agonist ivuxolimab in advanced cancers. Study at large: Those treated in dose escalation had hepatocellular carcinoma, melanoma, renal cell cancer or head and neck cancer. Enrollees could have had prior anti-PD-1, anti-PD-L1 or anti-CTLA-4 therapy, which more than 30% had received. General observations from the study: Clonal expansion among partial responders at 0.1-3.0 mg/kg ranked near the lowest.

To note about this clone: Its antigen is unidentified.

The CDR3 length is 15 residues. J lost 4 bases, V lost 5 bases, and 7 bases had no gene match. Germline V gene data show CDR1 as SGHTA and CDR2 as FQGTGA. Method: immunoSEQ multiplex PCR; TCRdb's copy keeps in-frame clones and lacks some. The table has approximately 70,000 clones, approximately 78% seen once; the top ten hold less than 0.55%. The source was CD4+ or CD8+ T cells sorted from blood, collected in a trial of the OX40 agonist ivuxolimab. The gene calls are TRBV7-3 and TRBJ2-1, with TRBD2 identical over 8 bases. The clonotype comes from an adult with an advanced solid tumor such as melanoma, head and neck, liver or kidney cancer. This chain's CDR3 is CASSKLAADYNEQFF. In DNA, the CDR3 is TGTGCCAGCAGCAAACTAGCGGCTGATTACAATGAGCAGTTCTTC.